Below, 21 T cell receptor beta chains from the same sample are listed, as sequenced in a study of beta chain features in type 1 diabetes. For these receptors, no antigen is known. Every isolated RNA sample was fully reverse transcribed, so sequencing captured expressed TCRB transcripts. TCRdb's table, derived via immunoSEQ multiplex PCR, lists solely in-frame clones and lacks some. Of approximately 170,000 clones in the sample, 7.5% to 8.5% were seen once. Findings of the study overall: The study found moderately but significantly shorter TCRB CDR3s in all four CD4+ subsets of Type 1 diabetes patients.

The source material was central memory CD4+ T cells from blood. The receptors originated from a young man with type 1 diabetes.

This clone occurred a few times. The chain employs TRBV20-1 and TRBJ1-1, with 8 bases lining up with TRBD1. Germline V gene sequence: CDR1 DFQATT, CDR2 SNEGSKA (reference sequence). V lost 5 bases, J lost 12 bases, and 8 bases stayed unmatched. The CDR3 covers 11 residues. DNA of the CDR3: TGCAGTGCTCCGGACAGGGAGGTGACTTTCTTT. This codes for CSAPDREVTFF.

The chain has TRBV23-1 and TRBJ2-7; a weak D match, TRBD2 (6 bases). TRBV23-1 is classed as an ORF, of uncertain function. This CDR3 contains 14 residues. V was pared by 10 bases and J by 0 bases, with 16 bases between. The CDR3 nucleotides read TGCGCCATACCATCCGGGACTCTCTCCTACGAGCAGTACTTC. Protein sequence: CAIPSGTLSYEQYF.

This clone turned up a few times. This CDR3 reads CASSEAGDNSPLHF. The CDR3 nucleotides are TGTGCCAGCAGTGAAGCCGGGGATAATTCACCCCTCCACTTT. The rearrangement joins TRBV2 to TRBJ1-6; D is undetermined. The germline gives CDR1 SNHLY, CDR2 FYNNEI. The CDR3 is made up of 14 amino acids. Trimming shortened V by 0 bases and J by 5 bases, and 5 bases separated the two germline ends.

The chain joins TRBV30 to TRBJ2-7; D remains unclear. This CDR3 is 15 amino acids long. Looked up from germline, CDR1 is GTSNPN and CDR2 is SVGIG (reference sequence). The germline V and J ends were trimmed by 2 bases and 1 base, with 15 bases remaining between them. The CDR3 DNA is TGTGCCTGGAGTCCCCCTCACATTCTGTCCTACGAGCAGTACTTC. Its protein product is CAWSPPHILSYEQYF.

This sequence joins TRBV2 and TRBJ1-1; no clear D. Germline lookup yields CDR1 SNHLY and CDR2 FYNNEI. The CDR3 spans 13 residues. The V and J ends lost 4 bases and 0 bases respectively, with 6 bases between them. The CDR3 nucleotides read TGTGCCAGCAGTGGGGAGGTGAACACTGAAGCTTTCTTT. It translates to CASSGEVNTEAFF. Looking up the rest from reference TRBV2 and TRBJ1-1 gives the full variable domain: EPEVTQTPSHQVTQMGQEVILRCVPISNHLYFYWYRQILGQKVEFLVSFYNNEISEKSEIFDDQFSVERPDGSNFTLKIRSTKLEDSAMYFCASSGEVNTEAFFGQGTRLTVV.

This clone was counted only a few times. This chain uses TRBV28 with TRBJ2-7; tentatively, D is TRBD2 (5 bases). V gave up 9 bases and J gave up 0 bases, with 12 bases separating them. The CDR3 runs to 13 residues. Germline lookup yields CDR1 MDHEN and CDR2 SYDVKM. CDR3 bases: TGTGCCAGTTTCACGGGGAGCTCCTACGAGCAGTACTTC. It translates to CASFTGSSYEQYF. The full variable domain, in which reference TRBV28 and TRBJ2-7 provide the parts outside the CDR3, is DVKVTQSSRYLVKRTGEKVFLECVQDMDHENMFWYRQDPGLGLRLIYFSYDVKMKEKGDIPEGYSVSREKKERFSLILESASTNQTSMYLCASFTGSSYEQYFGPGTRLTVT.

This clone has only a few counts. The chain uses TRBV28 and TRBJ1-5; unclear D gene. CDR1 and CDR2 from the germline V gene are MDHEN and SYDVKM. The CDR3 sequence is 13 residues long. The V end lost 4 bases, the J end lost 5 bases, and 9 bases lay between the germline ends. CDR3 in amino acids: CASSSTAYQPQHF. CDR3 nucleotide sequence: TGTGCCAGCAGTTCTACAGCCTATCAGCCCCAGCATTTT.

The chain has TRBV9 and TRBJ2-2; D not certain. Trimming removed 0 bases from V and 4 bases from J, with 10 bases in between. The V gene's germline CDR1 is SGDLS and CDR2 YYNGEE. CDR3 length: 15 residues. The CDR3 reads CASSVDVVGTGELFF. The CDR3 DNA reads as TGTGCCAGCAGCGTAGATGTGGTCGGCACCGGGGAGCTGTTTTTT.

This clone appeared once. V usage is TRBV5-6 and J usage is TRBJ2-3, with a possible D match to TRBD1 (5 bases). V was pared by 6 bases and J by 6 bases, with 17 bases between. The CDR3 contains 14 residues. The germline CDR1 and CDR2 sequences are SGHDT and YYEEEE. The CDR3 spells CASTMGPTGDTQYF. In nucleotides, the CDR3 is TGTGCCAGCACTATGGGTCCTACAGGCGATACGCAGTATTTT.

The chain joins TRBV5-1 to TRBJ2-5; D might be TRBD2 (6 bases). V lost 0 bases and J 5 bases, leaving 11 bases between the germline ends. CDR3 size: 14 residues. Per the germline V gene, CDR1 is SGHRS and CDR2 is YFSETQ. The CDR3 is CASSLVDGSETQYF. For the CDR3, the DNA is TGCGCCAGCAGCTTGGTTGACGGGAGTGAGACCCAGTACTTC. Full variable domain (missing parts from reference TRBV5-1 and TRBJ2-5): KAGVTQTPRYLIKTRGQQVTLSCSPISGHRSVSWYQQTPGQGLQFLFEYFSETQRNKGNFPGRFSGRQFSNSRSEMNVSTLELGDSALYLCASSLVDGSETQYFGPGTRLLVL.

The chain couples TRBV7-9 to TRBJ2-5; 8 bases are shared with TRBD2. Germline lookup yields CDR1 SEHNR and CDR2 FQNEAQ (reference sequence). This CDR3 is 15 amino acids long. The trim removed 0 bases at V and 5 bases at J, leaving 5 bases unmatched. The CDR3 region has the DNA TGTGCCAGCAGCTTAGCCGGTTCTAGCGGGGAGACCCAGTACTTC. As protein: CASSLAGSSGETQYF.

The genes are TRBV30 and TRBJ2-3, with D possibly being TRBD2 (5 bases). The V and J ends lost 2 bases and 1 base respectively, with 10 bases between them. The CDR3 totals 14 residues. Germline loops: CDR1 GTSNPN, CDR2 SVGIG (reference sequence). CDR3 loop: CAWSIKGGTDTQYF. The CDR3 DNA follows: TGTGCCTGGAGTATAAAGGGAGGCACAGATACGCAGTATTTT.

The chain uses TRBV2 and TRBJ1-6, with D possibly being TRBD1 (5 bases). V lost 8 bases, J lost 8 bases, and 13 bases lay in between. The CDR3 totals 13 residues. Germline V gene sequence: CDR1 SNHLY, CDR2 FYNNEI. This CDR3 reads CASGGSADSPLHF. The CDR3 DNA is TGTGCCAGCGGGGGGTCTGCTGATTCACCCCTCCACTTT.

The chain has TRBV4-2 and TRBJ2-5; TRBD1 matches at 8 bases. The CDR3 length is 17 residues. CDR1 is LGHNA, CDR2 YNFKEQ, per germline. J gave up 2 bases and V 0 bases, and 8 bases lay outside the gene matches. In DNA form, the CDR3 reads TGTGCCAGCAGCCAAGAGGAGTCCCGGGACAGGCAAGAGACCCAGTACTTC. Its translation: CASSQEESRDRQETQYF.

The rearrangement links TRBV30 to TRBJ2-1, with 12 bases matching TRBD2. Germline-derived CDR1 and CDR2 are GTSNPN and SVGIG (reference sequence). The trim removed 5 bases at V and 9 bases at J, leaving 11 bases unmatched. CDR3 size: 15 residues. The CDR3 coding sequence is TGTGCCTGGGCCCGAGGACTAGCGGGGACAGGTGAGCAGTTCTTC. Amino acid sequence: CAWARGLAGTGEQFF.

This chain links TRBV21-1 with TRBJ2-7; no check of the table's D call, TRBD1, against the DNA was made. TRBV21-1 is a pseudogene. This CDR3 is built from 15 residues. Here the CDR3 DNA reads TGTGCCAGCGGCCCGGGACAGGCCGCCGCCTACGAGCAGTACTTC. Encoded protein: CASGPGQAAAYEQYF.

The table lists this clone with a few counts. This chain joins TRBV7-8 and TRBJ2-5; no reliable D call. The CDR3 runs to 12 residues. CDR1 is SGHVS, CDR2 FQNEAQ, per germline. V lost 5 bases to trimming and J lost 5 bases, with 9 bases between them. As DNA, the CDR3 is TGTGCCAGCAGCACGCGATGGGAGACCCAGTACTTC. Protein: CASSTRWETQYF.

The chain combines TRBV10-2 with TRBJ1-1; D unresolved. Trimming took 3 bases from V and 3 from J, leaving 8 bases between them. Per the germline V gene, CDR1 is WSHSY and CDR2 is SAAADI. The CDR3 extends over 13 amino acids. The CDR3 DNA sequence: TGCGCCAGCAGTGACTCGGGAGACACTGAAGCTTTCTTT. This translates into CASSDSGDTEAFF.

This clone showed up just a few times. This sequence joins TRBV5-1 and TRBJ2-3; a weak D match, TRBD2 (6 bases). CDR3 length: 15 residues. The V and J ends lost 5 bases and 1 base respectively, with 14 bases between them. The germline V gene has CDR1 SGHRS and CDR2 YFSETQ. CDR3 sequence reads: CASSLILAGTDTQYF. The CDR3 DNA is TGCGCCAGCAGTCTCATACTAGCAGGCACAGATACGCAGTATTTT.

This clone was found a few times. The chain employs TRBV5-4 and TRBJ1-2; 10 nucleotides align to TRBD1. V was pared by 3 bases and J by 5 bases, with 10 bases of the junction left unmatched. The CDR3 loop spans 16 amino acids. The germline gives CDR1 SGHNT, CDR2 YYREEE (reference sequence). As DNA, the CDR3 is TGTGCCAGCAGCTCGTCGACAGGGGGCAGATTGTATGGCTACACCTTC. Its protein product is CASSSSTGGRLYGYTF.

The chain has TRBV5-4 and TRBJ2-7; 10 nucleotides line up with TRBD2. The junction had 5 bases not matched to a gene; V was cut back by 5 bases and J by 3 bases. Per the germline V gene, CDR1 is SGHNT and CDR2 is YYREEE (reference sequence). The CDR3 runs 14 residues. Written as DNA, the CDR3 is TGTGCCAGCAGTCTAGCGGGGGTTTACTACGAGCAGTACTTC. Protein: CASSLAGVYYEQYF. Variable domain in full (rest from reference TRBV5-4 and TRBJ2-7): ETGVTQSPTHLIKTRGQQVTLRCSSQSGHNTVSWYQQALGQGPQFIFQYYREEENGRGNFPPRFSGLQFPNYSSELNVNALELDDSALYLCASSLAGVYYEQYFGPGTRLTVT.